This T cell receptor beta chain was sequenced during a study of beta chain features in type 1 diabetes. Study details: Patients looked much like healthy donors when it came to age, gender and cell yields. Study results and caveats: cDNA-based sequencing might over-represent cells highly expressing TCR. When VDJ junctions were examined, type 1 diabetes patients showed fewer insertions and more deletions. Naive, central memory and regulatory TCRB repertoires appeared more similar among patients than healthy donors. Within each of all four CD4+ subsets, Type 1 diabetes patients had TCRB CDR3s that were moderately but significantly shorter.

This clone was counted a few times. No antigen is known for it. Trimming removed 4 bases from V and 1 base from J, with 16 bases in between. The germline gives CDR1 LGHNA, CDR2 YSLEER. The CDR3 sequence is 16 residues long. All of the isolated RNA was reverse transcribed, so expressed TCRB transcripts were sequenced. TCRdb's table, derived via immunoSEQ multiplex PCR, lists solely in-frame clones and lacks some. The table includes over 200,000 clones, under 13% detected once. The clonotype comes from a man aged 25-45 years with type 1 diabetes. The sample comprised naive CD4+ T cells from blood. The chain employs TRBV4-3 and TRBJ1-1; tentatively, D is TRBD1 (5 bases). CDR3 sequence reads: CASSRTLGGGNTEAFF. The CDR3, as DNA: TGCGCCAGCAGCCGAACCCTTGGGGGGGGGAACACTGAAGCTTTCTTT.